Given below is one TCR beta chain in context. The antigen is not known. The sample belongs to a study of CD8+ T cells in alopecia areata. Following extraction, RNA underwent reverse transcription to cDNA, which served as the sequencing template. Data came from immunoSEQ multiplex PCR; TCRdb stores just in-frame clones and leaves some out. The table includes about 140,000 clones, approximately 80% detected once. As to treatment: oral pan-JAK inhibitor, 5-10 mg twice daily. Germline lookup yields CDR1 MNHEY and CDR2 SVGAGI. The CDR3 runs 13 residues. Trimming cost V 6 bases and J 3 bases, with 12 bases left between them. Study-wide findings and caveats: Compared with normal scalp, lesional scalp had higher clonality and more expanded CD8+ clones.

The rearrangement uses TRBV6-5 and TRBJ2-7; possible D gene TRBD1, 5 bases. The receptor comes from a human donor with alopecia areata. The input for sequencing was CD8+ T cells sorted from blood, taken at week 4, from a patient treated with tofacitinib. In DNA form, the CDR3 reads TGTGCCAGCAGCCCTGGGGCGCGCTACGAGCAGTACTTC. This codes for CASSPGARYEQYF.